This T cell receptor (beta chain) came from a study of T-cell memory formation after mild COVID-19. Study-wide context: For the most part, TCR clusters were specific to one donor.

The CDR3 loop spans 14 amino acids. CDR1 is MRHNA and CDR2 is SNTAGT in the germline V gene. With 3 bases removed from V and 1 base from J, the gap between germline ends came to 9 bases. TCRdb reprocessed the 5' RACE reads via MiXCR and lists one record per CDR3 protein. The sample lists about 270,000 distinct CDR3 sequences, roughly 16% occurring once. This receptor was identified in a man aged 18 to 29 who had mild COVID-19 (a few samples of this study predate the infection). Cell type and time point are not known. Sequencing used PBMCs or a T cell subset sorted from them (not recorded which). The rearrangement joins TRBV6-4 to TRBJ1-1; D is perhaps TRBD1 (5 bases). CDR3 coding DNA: TGTGCCAGCAGTGAGGACGGACAGAACACTGAAGCTTTCTTT. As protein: CASSEDGQNTEAFF.